Sequencing of this T cell receptor beta chain was carried out in a study of T-cell memory formation after mild COVID-19 (dated by TCRdb to the early 2020s). Broadly, across the study: Most TCR sequence clusters were specific to one of the two donors. The cohort comprised two young, previously healthy adult volunteers, one female and one male. In two donors, T-cell clones that expanded and contracted after mild COVID-19 were followed by sequencing TCRalpha and TCRbeta repertoires longitudinally. General findings and caveats noted by the study authors: SARS-CoV-2 specificity of the second-wave clones peaking on day 37 was not confirmed. Some responding clones were detected in pre-infection memory, suggesting pre-existing cross-reactive memory T cells joined the SARS-CoV-2 response. Balanced CD4/CD8 phenotypes were observed for clones contracting from day 15 to 85, whereas a bias towards CD4+ was observed for a second wave of clones expanding from day 15 to 37. Only two mild cases were covered by the study, and larger cohorts that include severe cases with pre-infection samples were considered necessary. Contracting CD4+ clones turned up mainly in the CM and EM memory subsets, whereas EMRA was where CD8+ clones were enriched.

Ficoll-Paque density gradient centrifugation was used to isolate PBMCs. This clonotype was observed a handful of times. Which antigen it targets is not known. Base-call qualities are not available, and no considerably larger clone is one nucleotide away. Including the terminal cysteine and phenylalanine, the CDR3 comprises 16 residues. Only CDR3 DNA remains: 48 bases, in frame from the first base. Per the germline V gene, LGHNA is the CDR1 and YSLEER is the CDR2. V lost 0 bases and J lost 4 bases; the stretch between them is 15 bases long. The sequencer listed for this sample is Illumina NovaSeq 6000. TCRalpha and TCRbeta cDNA libraries were constructed by 5'RACE with constant-segment primers, with sample barcodes and unique molecular identifiers being introduced. RNA was extracted from every sample with Trizol reagent. The libraries were amplified in two PCR steps, and the second step added a second sample barcode and Illumina TruSeq adapters. Sequencing of libraries was performed on an Illumina NovaSeq with 2 x 150 bp paired-end reads. On the authors' methods: Demultiplexing of reads and collapsing into UMI-guided consensus sequences were performed with migec v1.2.7. Using mixcr v2.1.11, UMI consensuses were aligned to TRA and TRB V and J templates and then assembled into clonotypes. Expanded or contracted clonotypes were those called significant by both edgeR and NoisET, with noise models trained on biological replicates. For edgeR calls, a false discovery rate-adjusted p below 0.01 and a log2 fold-change threshold of 1 were applied. As an exploratory analysis of dynamics, PCA with hierarchical clustering was applied to max-normalized trajectories of the 1000 most abundant clonotypes. Separately sequenced CD4+ and CD8+ repertoires were used to assign the CD4 or CD8 phenotype of responding clones. TCRdb reran the public reads through fastp at Q25 and MiXCR, keeping productive beta chains. Rows merge per CDR3 protein into single entries with the most common DNA and genes. For this entry, the V and J calls and clone size follow TCRdb and not the study's own pipeline. The sample table contains about 350,000 distinct CDR3 sequences; only one count was recorded for approximately 13% of them. The ten largest clonotypes hold approximately 21% of the sample.

Sequencing was done on a sample of PBMCs or a T cell subset sorted from them (not recorded which). The sequence joins TRBV4-3 to TRBJ1-2, with the D segment identity uncertain. This TCR derives from a man younger than 35 who had mild COVID-19 (a few samples of this study predate the infection). The sample titles of this study are shuffled in the database, so cell type and time point are left out; the donor was told from shared clones. The DNA sequence reads TGCGCCAGCAGCCAAGATGCGTTTGACGCCTCCTATGGCTACACCTTC. This is translated as CASSQDAFDASYGYTF.